This T cell receptor beta chain was identified during a study of T cells after yellow fever vaccination. Overall study: With SMART-Seq v4 Ultra Low Input, the fractions containing low cell numbers were prepared. General study results and limits: Re-detected after boosting: most primary clones, about 96% of CD4 and under 90% of CD8.

This clonotype has a handful of counts. No antigen is known for it. TCRdb fed the 5' RACE reads into MiXCR, producing one record per CDR3 protein. The sample lists fewer than 450,000 distinct CDR3 sequences, less than 9.5% seen once, with approximately 15% in the top ten. The input for sequencing was PBMCs, taken 45 days after the first yellow fever vaccination. This TCR came from a man between 18 and 35 years old who received the YFV17D yellow fever vaccine.

This chain's CDR3 is CSAADGAWETQYF. CDR3 coding DNA: TGCAGTGCTGCGGACGGCGCTTGGGAGACCCAGTACTTC. This chain uses TRBV20-1 with TRBJ2-5; D gene unclear. This CDR3 is 13 amino acids long. V was cut by 5 bases and J by 5 bases, with 15 bases left in between. CDR1 is DFQATT and CDR2 is SNEGSKA in the germline V gene (reference sequence).